Here is one TCR beta chain with its context. Its antigen is still unknown. The authors split each subset's genomic DNA evenly across several immunoSEQ plates. Replicate sorted-subset PCRs were loaded with 150 to 250 ng DNA, 25,000 to 30,000 T cell genomes. Assay: immunoSEQ multiplex PCR; the TCRdb copy retains only in-frame clones and omits some. The table lists some 200,000 clones, about 69% of them singletons. The source of the sample is a study of shared clonotypes between healthy human individuals. General observations from the study: Naive CD4 clonotype sharing across a few donors was 5% to 6%.

Trimming shortened V by 1 base and J by 5 bases, and 6 bases separated the two germline ends. The CDR3 covers 13 residues. Per the germline V gene, CDR1 is SGHAT and CDR2 is FQNNGV. The chain couples TRBV11-2 to TRBJ2-1, with D uncertain. Sequences were obtained from memory CD4+ T cells sorted from blood. Regarding subset: CD45RA-negative fraction. The sequence derives from a man between 25 and 39 years old in good health. The chain's CDR3 is CASSLAPNNEQFF. DNA for the CDR3: TGTGCCAGCAGCTTAGCTCCCAACAATGAGCAGTTCTTC.